This T cell receptor beta chain is drawn from a study of T cell responses to AZD1222 COVID-19 vaccine. Across the study: Pooled in the analysis were second doses at about 4 or about 12 weeks.

CDR1 SEHNR and CDR2 FQNEAQ come from the germline V gene (reference sequence). V was clipped by 2 bases and J by 1 base, with 14 bases between them. This CDR3 has 17 residues. Comment on this clone: Its antigen is unknown.

The repertoire was sequenced with immunoSEQ multiplex PCR; TCRdb's copy has only in-frame clones and lacks some. The sample consists of about 150,000 clones, about nine tenths of them appearing once. General study results and limits: Only six or seven AZD1222 recipients tested seropositive at baseline.

V is TRBV7-9 and J is TRBJ1-4, with no clear D. This material consisted of peripheral blood, taken on day 0 of AZD1222 vaccination. The TCR was taken from an adult in good health. CDR3 residues: CASSLPPGPLTNEKLFF. CDR3 in DNA: TGTGCCAGCAGCTTACCTCCGGGCCCCCTAACTAATGAAAAACTGTTTTTT.